This TCR beta chain stems from a study of T cells in localized non-small cell lung cancer. Whole-study results and caveats: Sequencing was restricted to one tumor region; therefore, heterogeneity remains possible. Maximal T cell clonality occurred in uninvolved adjacent lung, with tumor ranking below it. Appearing in adjacent lung were a median 57 of the top 100 tumor clones.

Generated by immunoSEQ multiplex PCR, the TCRdb table keeps only in-frame clones and is missing some. This sample has about 15,000 clones, with around 82% found just once. Remarks on this clone: The antigen is not known.

The source of this sequence is a female donor aged 60 or older with stage I squamous cell lung carcinoma. The specimen comprised peripheral blood, sampled before any cancer treatment.

CDR3 sequence (DNA): TGTGCCAGCAAATACACCGGGGAGCTGTTTTTT. This encodes CASKYTGELFF. The chain links TRBV6-9 to TRBJ2-2; D ambiguous. In germline, CDR1 is MNHGY, CDR2 SVAAGI. The ends were cut back, 7 bases at V and 3 bases at J, with 3 bases in the middle. The CDR3 extends over 11 amino acids.